These T cell receptor beta chains were read from a single sample in a study of shared clonotypes between healthy human individuals. The method was immunoSEQ multiplex PCR; TCRdb's version includes in-frame clones alone and lacks a portion of them. This sample has roughly 2,500,000 clones, with 93% found just once. The sequenced sample was naive CD4+ T cells from PBMCs. Source of these receptors: a man between 18 and 35 years old in good health. Some clones in this sample may be carry-over from other donors' samples. The CDR3 runs from the conserved cysteine through the conserved F or W. The D gene is left open where the match is weak. A row's size may be missing; if present it is once, few, many or a size class.

- TRBJ1-1 TRBV25-1 TRBD1 CASTLGTGNTEAFF TGTGCCAGCACTCTAGGGACAGGGAACACTGAAGCTTTCTTT
- TRBJ2-3 TRBV5-4 TRBD2 CASSPAGSGTDTQYF TGTGCCAGCAGCCCGGCGGGTAGCGGGACTGATACGCAGTATTTT
- TRBJ2-7 TRBV7-8 - CASSFGSGSEQYF TGTGCCAGCAGCTTCGGGAGTGGGAGCGAGCAGTACTTC
- TRBJ2-3 TRBV28 - CASSLSAGTSPGTDTQYF TGTGCCAGCAGTTTATCCGCGGGAACCAGTCCCGGCACAGATACGCAGTATTTT
- TRBJ1-2 TRBV5-5 - CASSLAGDSGYTF TGTGCCAGCAGCTTGGCCGGGGACTCTGGCTACACCTTC
- TRBJ1-4 TRBV5-6 - CASSVRRTAFNEKLFF TGTGCCAGCAGCGTCCGAAGGACGGCTTTTAATGAAAAACTGTTTTTT
- TRBJ1-4 TRBV5-1 - CASSLMSTNEKLFF TGCGCCAGCAGCCTAATGTCGACTAATGAAAAACTGTTTTTT
- TRBJ1-5 TRBV28 TRBD1 CASSRGQGAGQPQHF TGTGCCAGCAGTAGGGGACAGGGGGCAGGTCAGCCCCAGCATTTT
- TRBJ2-2 TRBV27 TRBD1 CASSSQGVLSNTGELFF TGTGCCAGCAGTTCCCAGGGGGTTCTCTCGAACACCGGGGAGCTGTTTTTT
- TRBJ1-2 TRBV5-1 TRBD1 CASSLSRGQGAGTF TGCGCCAGCAGCTTGAGCCGTGGACAGGGGGCTGGCACCTTC
- TRBJ1-1 TRBV6-5 - CASSYWGRENTEAFF TGTGCCAGCAGTTACTGGGGACGGGAGAACACTGAAGCTTTCTTT
- TRBJ1-1 TRBV28 - CASKVWGVRGNTEAFF TGTGCCAGCAAGGTTTGGGGGGTCAGGGGGAACACTGAAGCTTTCTTT
- TRBJ1-4 TRBV18 - CASSPVTRTEKLFF TGTGCCAGCTCACCAGTAACGCGGACCGAGAAACTGTTTTTT
once TRBJ1-6 TRBV9 TRBD1 CASSTRDRGSPLHF TGTGCCAGCAGCACCCGGGACAGGGGTTCACCCCTCCACTTT
- TRBJ1-5 TRBV6-1 - CASSGEGGKRQPQHF TGTGCCAGCAGTGGGGAGGGGGGGAAAAGGCAGCCCCAGCATTTT
- TRBJ2-7 TRBV4-2 TRBD2 CASSAPPSSGSYEQYF TGTGCCAGCAGCGCACCGCCCTCTAGCGGTTCCTACGAGCAGTACTTC
- TRBJ1-2 TRBV28 TRBD1 CASSLLIRTGRDYGYTF TGTGCCAGCAGTTTACTTATAAGGACAGGGCGAGACTATGGCTACACCTTC
- TRBJ2-1 TRBV25-1 TRBD2 CASSEPGTSGSKQFF TGTGCCAGCAGTGAGCCCGGGACTAGCGGGAGTAAGCAGTTCTTC
- TRBJ2-6 TRBV14 - CASSQSTDSGANVLTF TGTGCCAGCAGCCAGAGTACAGACTCTGGGGCCAACGTCCTGACTTTC
- TRBJ1-3 TRBV7-8 - CASSLYWSSGQGNTIYF TGTGCCAGCAGCTTATATTGGTCGTCAGGGCAAGGAAACACCATATATTTT
- TRBJ1-1 TRBV7-2 TRBD1 CASSARQGAFSEAFF TGTGCCAGCAGCGCAAGACAGGGGGCGTTCTCTGAAGCTTTCTTT
once TRBJ1-2 TRBV7-9 - CASSSGTGANYGYTF TGTGCCAGCAGCTCCGGGACGGGGGCTAACTATGGCTACACCTTC
- TRBJ2-7 TRBV14 - CASSHQTLGEQYF TGTGCCAGCAGCCATCAGACTTTGGGCGAGCAGTACTTC
few TRBJ2-2 TRBV7-2 TRBD2 CASSSTSDGELFF TGTGCCAGCAGCTCCACTAGCGACGGGGAGCTGTTTTTT
- TRBJ2-7 TRBV5-6 - CASSRRRSLGEQYF TGTGCCAGCAGCCGACGACGGTCCTTGGGGGAGCAGTACTTC
once TRBJ2-5 TRBV5-1 TRBD2 CASSLVSGSRETQYF TGCGCCAGCAGCTTGGTCAGCGGGAGTAGGGAGACCCAGTACTTC
- TRBJ2-1 TRBV29-1 - CSVDPTDAATYNEQFF TGCAGCGTTGACCCCACGGACGCAGCCACCTACAATGAGCAGTTCTTC
- TRBJ2-1 TRBV5-1 TRBD2 CASSLTSGSYNEQFF TGCGCCAGCAGCTTGACTAGCGGATCATACAATGAGCAGTTCTTC
- TRBJ2-7 TRBV7-2 TRBD2 CASSDPSGRRREQYF TGTGCCAGCAGCGACCCTAGCGGGAGGCGTCGCGAGCAGTACTTC
once TRBJ2-1 TRBV5-8 TRBD2 CASSRGLAERGEQFF TGTGCCAGCAGCAGGGGACTAGCGGAGCGGGGCGAGCAGTTCTTC
- TRBJ1-2 TRBV14 - CASSQQFGEYGYTF TGTGCCAGCAGCCAACAATTTGGGGAATATGGCTACACCTTC
few TRBJ1-1 TRBV10-3 - CAISEQGMNTEAFF TGTGCCATCAGCGAACAGGGAATGAACACTGAAGCTTTCTTT
- TRBJ2-3 TRBV7-3 - CASSLKLGAGADTQYF TGTGCCAGCAGCTTAAAATTGGGGGCCGGGGCAGATACGCAGTATTTT
- TRBJ2-1 TRBV7-9 TRBD2 CASSRSRGTYNEQFF TGTGCCAGCAGCCGCTCGCGGGGGACCTACAATGAGCAGTTCTTC
- TRBJ2-2 TRBV18 TRBD2 CASSPDNLAVNTGELFF TGTGCCAGCTCACCAGACAATCTAGCGGTAAACACCGGGGAGCTGTTTTTT
- TRBJ2-5 TRBV15 TRBD1 CATSGGTGSKETQYF TGTGCCACCAGCGGGGGGACAGGGAGTAAGGAGACCCAGTACTTC
- TRBJ2-3 TRBV28 TRBD1 CAGRQGRTDTQYF TGTGCCGGCAGACAGGGGAGGACAGATACGCAGTATTTT
- TRBJ2-5 TRBV5-1 - CASSFYGEGETQYF TGCGCCAGCAGCTTCTATGGGGAAGGAGAGACCCAGTACTTC
- TRBJ2-1 TRBV5-1 - CASSFYGIGNEQFF TGCGCCAGCAGCTTTTACGGGATTGGCAATGAGCAGTTCTTC
- TRBJ2-3 TRBV7-6 - CASSLGPGRAADTQYF TGTGCCAGCAGCTTAGGCCCGGGCAGGGCCGCAGATACGCAGTATTTT
once TRBJ2-1 TRBV28 - CASSHGTKDNEQFF TGTGCCAGCAGTCACGGGACCAAGGACAATGAGCAGTTCTTC
- TRBJ2-1 TRBV9 TRBD2 CASSVGSAGGRNEQFF TGTGCCAGCAGCGTAGGATCTGCGGGAGGGCGAAATGAGCAGTTCTTC
- TRBJ2-6 TRBV7-4 - CASVRARAPLRANVLTF TGTGCCAGCGTGAGGGCGCGGGCTCCCCTCAGGGCCAACGTCCTGACTTTC
- TRBJ1-2 TRBV28 TRBD1 CASSSPAGGYGYTF TGTGCCAGCAGTTCCCCGGCAGGGGGCTATGGCTACACCTTC
- TRBJ2-2 TRBV15 - CATSRGIGGGTGELFF TGTGCCACCAGCAGGGGGATCGGAGGGGGCACCGGGGAGCTGTTTTTT
- TRBJ2-3 TRBV5-1 TRBD2 CASSLGLAGGGGDTQYF TGCGCCAGCAGCTTGGGACTAGCGGGAGGAGGTGGAGATACGCAGTATTTT
once TRBJ2-2 TRBV7-2 - CASSPGQPTGELFF TGTGCCAGCAGCCCAGGACAGCCCACCGGGGAGCTGTTTTTT
- TRBJ2-6 TRBV28 - CASTLRGAGANVLTF TGTGCCAGCACTCTAAGGGGTGCCGGGGCCAACGTCCTGACTTTC
- TRBJ2-5 TRBV7-7 - CASSSRGGEETQYF TGTGCCAGCAGCTCCAGGGGAGGGGAAGAGACCCAGTACTTC
- TRBJ2-7 TRBV5-4 - CASSPILPRDHSYEQYF TGTGCCAGCAGCCCCATTCTTCCGCGGGACCACTCCTACGAGCAGTACTTC
- TRBJ2-1 TRBV7-8 TRBD2 CASSAQYRGGAYNEQFF TGTGCCAGCAGCGCCCAGTACCGCGGGGGAGCCTACAATGAGCAGTTCTTC
- TRBJ2-3 TRBV5-1 TRBD1 CASSRDRPTDTQYF TGCGCCAGCAGCCGGGACAGACCCACAGATACGCAGTATTTT
- TRBJ2-7 TRBV25-1 - CASRQGARDEQYF TGTGCCAGCAGGCAAGGGGCCAGGGACGAGCAGTACTTC
- TRBJ2-3 TRBV5-1 - CASEYSGLSTDTQYF TGCGCCAGCGAATACTCGGGGTTAAGCACAGATACGCAGTATTTT
once TRBJ1-5 TRBV6-1 - CASSEYWDQPQHF TGTGCCAGCAGTGAATATTGGGATCAGCCCCAGCATTTT
once TRBJ1-3 TRBV19 - CASTRDGNTIYF TGTGCCAGCACCCGGGACGGAAACACCATATATTTT